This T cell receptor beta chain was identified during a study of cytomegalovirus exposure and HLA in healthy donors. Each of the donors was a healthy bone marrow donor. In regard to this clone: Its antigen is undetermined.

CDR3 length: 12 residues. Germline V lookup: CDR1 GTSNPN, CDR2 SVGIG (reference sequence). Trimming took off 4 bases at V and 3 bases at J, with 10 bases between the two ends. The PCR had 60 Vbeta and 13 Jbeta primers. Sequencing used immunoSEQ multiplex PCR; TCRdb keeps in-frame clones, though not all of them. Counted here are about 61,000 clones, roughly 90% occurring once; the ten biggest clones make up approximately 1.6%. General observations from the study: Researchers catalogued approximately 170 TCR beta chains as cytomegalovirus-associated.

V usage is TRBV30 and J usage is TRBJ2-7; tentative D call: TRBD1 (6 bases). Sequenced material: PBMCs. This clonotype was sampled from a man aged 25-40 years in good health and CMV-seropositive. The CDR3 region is CAWKTGRYEQYF. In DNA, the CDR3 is TGTGCCTGGAAGACAGGCCGCTACGAGCAGTACTTC.